One sample yielded the 12 T cell receptor beta chains listed below, sequenced in a study of Graves' ophthalmopathy and Graves' hyperthyroidism (dated by TCRdb to 2016 to 2019). TCRdb records Illumina HiSeq 2000 as the sequencer. For repertoire sequencing, the TCR beta CDR3 regions were amplified from RNA transcripts. The first round of RT-PCR was done with HTBI primers and the Qiagen OneStep RT-PCR kit, and was followed by a second round of multiplex PCR, then size selection and purification. The public reads were run again by TCRdb, first through fastp at Q25 and then through MiXCR, and only productive beta chains were kept. Rows are unified per CDR3 protein, each entry keeping the most common DNA and genes. This sample has around 1,200,000 distinct CDR3 sequences in its table, and 35% to 45% of those were observed once. The top ten constitute 8.5% to 14% of the sample. Sample: peripheral blood or thyroid tissue (not recorded which). These receptors originate from an adult man with Graves' hyperthyroidism.

This clonotype was seen more than once but under ten times. CDR3 coding DNA: TGTGCCAGCAGCTTGGGGACAGGGGAAGGCTACGAGCAGTACTTC. As protein: CASSLGTGEGYEQYF. The genes are TRBV11-3 and TRBJ2-7, with 10 positions matching TRBD1. V trimming: 3 bases; J trimming: 3 bases; junction bases outside the gene matches: 5. Germline V gene data show CDR1 as SGHNT and CDR2 as YENEEA. The CDR3 is made up of 15 amino acids.

For the CDR3, the DNA is TGTGCCAGCAGTTTCCAGATTAGCAATCAGCCCCAGTACTTC. It specifies CASSFQISNQPQYF. The chain joins TRBV28 to TRBJ2-5; D is unresolved. Germline V gene sequence: CDR1 MDHEN, CDR2 SYDVKM. The CDR3 has 14 amino acids. V was pared by 3 bases and J by 9 bases, with 17 bases between.

The sample holds one count of this clonotype. V and J are TRBV29-1 and TRBJ1-2; TRBD1 matches 7 bases. Germline V gene sequence: CDR1 SQVTM, CDR2 ANQGSEA. The CDR3 runs 13 residues. V was clipped by 6 bases and J by 4 bases; unmatched bases: 8. CDR3: CSVRDRAIYGYTF. Written as DNA, the CDR3 is TGCAGCGTCCGGGACAGAGCAATCTATGGCTACACCTTC.

This clonotype has a count of ten or more. This chain connects TRBV9 to TRBJ2-7; weak D call: TRBD2 (6 bases). The CDR3 sequence is 11 residues long. V lost 4 bases, J lost 7 bases, and 9 bases lay in between. From germline, CDR1 is SGDLS and CDR2 YYNGEE. CDR3 region: CASSKEGEQYF. CDR3 coding DNA: TGTGCCAGCAGCAAGGAGGGTGAGCAGTACTTC.

In regard to this clonotype: The CDR3 does not end in the conserved phenylalanine or tryptophan, so this is likely a read error. The limits of the CDR3 on the DNA are not certain, so only TCRdb's listed CDR3 is given. The chain carries TRBV7-9 and TRBJ1-4; the table gives TRBD1 as D, unverified against the DNA. The CDR3 sequence runs 16 residues, both termini included. Germline V gene data show CDR1 as SEHNR and CDR2 as FQNEAQ (reference sequence). Here the CDR3 reads CASSAGQGLSPLHFGN.

To note about this clonotype: This may come from a read error, since a much larger clone is one base off. The chain uses TRBV9 and TRBJ1-1; the D is unclear. The CDR3 extends over 13 amino acids. V lost 0 bases, J lost 5 bases, and 8 bases lay in between. Germline assignment: CDR1 SGDLS and CDR2 YYNGEE. CDR3 in DNA: TGTGCCAGCAGCGTAGATGTCTTGACTGAAGCTTTCTTT. Translating it yields CASSVDVLTEAFF.

The V and J genes are TRBV10-3 and TRBJ1-1; possibly TRBD1 for D (5 bases). The CDR3 sequence is 15 residues long. CDR1 and CDR2 from the germline V gene are ENHRY and SYGVKD. V was clipped by 10 bases and J by 5 bases, with 23 bases between them. The CDR3 DNA reads as TGTGCCACCACCCGCAAGACAGAGATAGGTACTGAAGCTTTCTTT. Its translation: CATTRKTEIGTEAFF.

This clonotype showed up just a few times. The chain carries TRBV19 and TRBJ2-7; 10 positions match TRBD2. CDR3 length: 17 residues. Germline CDR1 reads LNHDA; CDR2 reads SQIVND (reference sequence). The V and J ends lost 3 bases and 4 bases, in that order; junction bases with no gene match: 12. The chain's CDR3 is CASSISVAGGYGYEQYF. The CDR3 nucleotides read TGTGCCAGTAGTATCTCGGTAGCGGGGGGCTACGGTTACGAGCAGTACTTC.

The chain links TRBV19 to TRBJ2-7, with 8 bases lining up with TRBD2. The CDR3 totals 13 residues. CDR1 is LNHDA and CDR2 is SQIVND in the germline V gene (reference sequence). V was pared by 7 bases and J by 5 bases, with 7 bases of the junction left unmatched. CDR3 protein: CASTGRGADEQYF. The CDR3 nucleotides read TGTGCCAGTACCGGGAGGGGGGCCGACGAGCAGTACTTC.

This clonotype was seen a handful of times. The chain is built from TRBV6-5 and TRBJ1-2; a possible D gene is TRBD1 (6 bases). From germline, CDR1 is MNHEY and CDR2 SVGAGI. V lost 6 bases and J lost 5, with 16 bases in between. The CDR3 runs to 14 residues. CDR3 amino acids: CASSKSTGSYGYTF. CDR3 DNA: TGTGCCAGCAGCAAATCAACAGGGAGTTATGGCTACACCTTC.

This clonotype was picked up many times. This chain connects TRBV12-3 or TRBV12-4 to TRBJ1-1, with 9 nucleotides matching TRBD1. V was clipped by 1 base and J by 5 bases; unmatched bases: 8. The CDR3 covers 16 residues. The CDR3 loop is CASSLEQGARGTEAFF. For the CDR3, the DNA is TGTGCCAGCAGTTTAGAACAGGGGGCAAGGGGAACTGAAGCTTTCTTT.

The V call is TRBV7-8, the J call TRBJ2-7; 7 nucleotides line up with TRBD1. V lost 5 bases to trimming and J lost 3 bases; unmatched junction nucleotides: 7. Germline V gene lookup returns CDR1 SGHVS and CDR2 FQNEAQ. There are 14 residues in the CDR3. CDR3 sequence (DNA): TGTGCCAGCAGCACCACGACAGGGAGCTACGAGCAGTACTTC. It codes for CASSTTTGSYEQYF.